The 30 T cell receptor beta chains below were found in one sample sequenced in a study of post-analysis software for immune sequencing data. Points from the study as a whole: A handful of TRBV segments, including TRBV5-6, TRBV5-1 and TRBV20-1, were more frequent in patients than controls.

Their specific antigens are unknown. Unique molecular identifiers were built into the TCR beta cDNA libraries. TCRdb used MiXCR to reprocess the PCR reads, holding one entry per CDR3 protein. The sample records over 250,000 distinct CDR3 sequences, 36% being singletons. The sequencing input was blood. The receptors shown here come from a girl aged 10 to 17 with multiple sclerosis.

This clonotype was recorded at least ten times. The rearrangement joins TRBV6-5 to TRBJ2-4; TRBD1 or TRBD2 may be the D gene (5 bases each). Germline V gene data show CDR1 as MNHEY and CDR2 as SVGAGI. Trimming pared 4 bases from V and 1 base from J, leaving 23 bases between. This CDR3 comprises 19 residues. The chain's CDR3 is CASSFGHGMGTIAKNIQYF. The CDR3 coding sequence is TGTGCCAGCAGTTTCGGGCATGGTATGGGGACGATCGCCAAAAACATTCAGTACTTC.

This clonotype was seen many times. The V call is TRBV5-1, the J call TRBJ2-4, with 8 bases fitting TRBD1. CDR1 and CDR2 from the germline V gene are SGHRS and YFSETQ. The CDR3 totals 13 residues. V lost 0 bases to trimming and J lost 8 bases; unmatched junction nucleotides: 1. CDR3 DNA sequence: TGCGCCAGCAGCTTGGACAGGGGGGACATTCAGTACTTC. Residues: CASSLDRGDIQYF.

This chain connects TRBV19 to TRBJ2-2; 11 bases map to TRBD1. Per germline, CDR1 LNHDA and CDR2 SQIVND (reference sequence). CDR3 length: 15 amino acids. V shed 8 bases and J 6 bases; nucleotides not matched to a gene: 8. Here the CDR3 DNA reads TGTGCCAGTTTTACTGGACAGGGGGCGCCCGGGGAGCTGTTTTTT. This gives the protein CASFTGQGAPGELFF.

This clonotype came up many times. The gene calls are TRBV7-2 and TRBJ2-3; possible D gene TRBD2, 5 bases. This CDR3 is built from 16 residues. Germline lookup yields CDR1 SGHTA and CDR2 FQGNSA. The V gene lost 5 bases and the J gene lost 2 bases, with 17 bases spanning the gap. The CDR3 DNA sequence: TGTGCCAGCAGCGCAGGCTCGCGGGCCGCCACAGATACGCAGTATTTT. Translated, it gives CASSAGSRAATDTQYF.

This rearrangement joins TRBV10-3 to TRBJ2-5, with D perhaps TRBD2 (5 bases). Looked up from germline, CDR1 is ENHRY and CDR2 is SYGVKD. CDR3 size: 14 residues. V gave up 0 bases and J gave up 5 bases, with 10 bases separating them. The CDR3 spells CAISESTGWETQYF. The CDR3 bases are TGTGCCATCAGTGAGTCGACGGGGTGGGAGACCCAGTACTTC.

This clonotype came up many times. The chain is built from TRBV5-1 and TRBJ1-5; 7 bases line up with TRBD1. V was clipped by 1 base and J by 7 bases; unmatched bases: 5. Germline CDR1 and CDR2: SGHRS and YFSETQ. The CDR3 extends over 14 amino acids. The CDR3, as DNA: TGCGCCAGCAGCTTGCAAGGGGGCAGGCAGCCCCAGCATTTT. It yields the protein CASSLQGGRQPQHF.

The rearrangement links TRBV7-2 to TRBJ2-1, with TRBD1 matching 9 bases. Germline lookup yields CDR1 SGHTA and CDR2 FQGNSA. V gave up 6 bases and J gave up 9 bases; unmatched junction bases: 6. The length of the CDR3 is 13 residues. The DNA of the CDR3 is TGTGCCAGCAGTCAACAGGGGGCGGGTGAGCAGTTCTTC. Protein: CASSQQGAGEQFF.

The rearrangement uses TRBV11-2 and TRBJ2-7; TRBD2 might be the D (6 bases). Germline-derived CDR1 and CDR2 are SGHAT and FQNNGV. The CDR3 covers 12 residues. V gave up 7 bases and J gave up 3 bases, with 10 bases separating them. The CDR3 DNA reads TGTGCCAGCACCCTGGGGGGCTACGAGCAGTACTTC. Protein: CASTLGGYEQYF. Drawing the rest from reference TRBV11-2 and TRBJ2-7, the complete variable domain is EAGVAQSPRYKIIEKRQSVAFWCNPISGHATLYWYQQILGQGPKLLIQFQNNGVVDDSQLPKDRFSAERLKGVDSTLKIQPAKLEDSAVYLCASTLGGYEQYFGPGTRLTVT.

This chain links TRBV6-4 with TRBJ2-1, with D perhaps TRBD1 or TRBD2 (6 bases each). With 10 bases removed from V and 6 bases from J, the gap between germline ends came to 22 bases. Germline CDR1 reads MRHNA; CDR2 reads SNTAGT. The CDR3 is 15 residues long. CDR3: CATSRGDLPTNEQFF. Written as DNA, the CDR3 is TGTGCCACCTCAAGGGGGGACTTGCCGACCAATGAGCAGTTCTTC.

The chain uses TRBV29-1 and TRBJ2-1, with D perhaps being TRBD1 or TRBD2 (5 bases each). V lost 8 bases to trimming and J lost 0 bases, with 11 bases between them. The CDR3 consists of 13 residues. Germline V lookup: CDR1 SQVTM, CDR2 ANQGSEA. CDR3 region: CSLRGDSYNEQFF. In nucleotides, the CDR3 is TGCAGCTTAAGGGGAGACTCCTACAATGAGCAGTTCTTC.

This chain uses TRBV28 with TRBJ1-2, with D maybe TRBD1 (6 bases). Germline V gene lookup returns CDR1 MDHEN and CDR2 SYDVKM. The CDR3 has 16 residues. V shed 5 bases and J shed 4 bases, with 20 bases lying between them. The DNA of the CDR3 is TGTGCCAGCAGTCCGAGGACAGCACGCGGGCGCTATGGCTACACCTTC. This codes for CASSPRTARGRYGYTF.

This clonotype has only a few counts. V usage is TRBV15 and J usage is TRBJ2-7, with 9 bases matching TRBD2. V shed 1 base and J 0 bases; nucleotides not matched to a gene: 16. The CDR3 is 20 residues long. Germline CDR1 LNHNV, CDR2 YYDKDF (reference sequence). The CDR3 region is CATSRGAASGTIRSSYEQYF. The CDR3 coding sequence is TGTGCCACCAGCAGAGGGGCGGCTAGCGGGACGATAAGAAGCTCCTACGAGCAGTACTTC.

Only one count was recorded for this clonotype. CDR3 loop: CASSPQKLTYEQYF. The CDR3 DNA is TGTGCCAGCAGCCCCCAGAAATTGACCTACGAGCAGTACTTC. The rearrangement joins TRBV7-2 to TRBJ2-7; no clear D gene. Germline values: CDR1 SGHTA, CDR2 FQGNSA. V was cut by 5 bases and J by 2 bases, with 13 bases left in between. This CDR3 is built from 14 residues.

The table lists this clonotype with a few counts. The chain recombines TRBV12-3 or TRBV12-4 with TRBJ2-2; D perhaps matches TRBD1 (6 bases). Trimming removed 6 bases at V and 4 bases at J, with 12 bases between. The CDR3 has 14 amino acids. The CDR3 DNA reads TGTGCCAGCAGCCGACAGGAGATCACCGGGGAGCTGTTTTTT. Its protein product is CASSRQEITGELFF.

Of note for this clonotype: One base away lies a much larger clone, so this may be a sequencing read error. Because the CDR3's place on the DNA is in doubt, the DNA is left out and the CDR3 is given as listed by TCRdb. The chain uses TRBV5-7 and TRBJ1-4. TRBV5-7 is designated an ORF whose function remains uncertain. The CDR3 length is 14 residues, termini included. This CDR3 is CASSFGAGNEKRFF.

This sequence joins TRBV7-9 and TRBJ1-1; D perhaps matches TRBD1 (6 bases). There are 15 residues in the CDR3. Trimming shortened V by 5 bases and J by 1 base, and 14 bases separated the two germline ends. Germline V gives CDR1 SEHNR, CDR2 FQNEAQ (reference sequence). The CDR3 bases are TGTGCCAGCAGCCATCCAGGGGAACAGAACACTGAAGCTTTCTTT. Protein product: CASSHPGEQNTEAFF.

CDR3 bases: TGTGCCAGCAGTTATCGGTATGGCTACACCTTC. Amino acids: CASSYRYGYTF. The chain joins TRBV12-3 or TRBV12-4 to TRBJ1-2, with D hard to call. This CDR3 contains 11 residues. Deletions cut 4 bases from V and 5 bases from J, with 5 bases between.

A few counts support this clonotype. This chain links TRBV6-6 with TRBJ2-5, with TRBD2 matching 10 bases. Losses at the gene ends were 6 bases for V and 11 bases for J; bases not matched to a gene: 21. CDR1 is MNHNY, CDR2 SVGAGI, per germline (reference sequence). This CDR3 is 17 amino acids long. The CDR3 sequence: CASSPRGSSGRTYEQYF. In nucleotides, the CDR3 is TGTGCCAGCAGCCCACGTGGGAGTAGCGGGAGGACCTATGAGCAGTACTTC.

The V gene is TRBV6-1, the J gene TRBJ1-2; D remains ambiguous. Deletions cut 1 base from V and 13 bases from J, with 10 bases between. This CDR3 comprises 11 residues. CDR1 is MNHNS and CDR2 is SASEGT in the germline V gene. The CDR3 is CASSEEYSRTF. In DNA form, the CDR3 reads TGTGCCAGCAGTGAAGAGTACTCCCGCACCTTC.

This chain links TRBV7-2 with TRBJ2-7; 7 nucleotides align to TRBD1. The CDR3 has 15 residues. J gave up 2 bases and V 5 bases, and 9 bases lay outside the gene matches. CDR1 is SGHTA and CDR2 is FQGNSA in the germline V gene. CDR3 coding DNA: TGTGCCAGCAGCGCCCTTTACAGGGGTACCTACGAGCAGTACTTC. Residues: CASSALYRGTYEQYF.

In its sample, this clonotype was seen a few times. The chain recombines TRBV27 with TRBJ1-1; D gene unclear. Germline CDR1 and CDR2: MNHEY and SMNVEV (reference sequence). The V end was cut by 6 bases, the J end by 11 bases, with 13 bases between. The CDR3 loop spans 11 amino acids. CDR3 amino acids: CASRSVGVAFF. CDR3 DNA: TGTGCCAGCAGGTCCGTTGGTGTGGCTTTCTTT.

There are many counts of this clonotype. The chain carries TRBV28 and TRBJ2-5; no reliable D call. Trimming took 6 bases from V and 6 from J, leaving 11 bases between them. Per germline, CDR1 MDHEN and CDR2 SYDVKM. This CDR3 is built from 12 residues. In nucleotides, the CDR3 is TGTGCCAGCAGCACCATGGAGAAGACCCAGTACTTC. It codes for CASSTMEKTQYF.

This clonotype was observed a few times. This chain joins TRBV5-1 and TRBJ2-5; 7 bases agree with TRBD2. Germline CDR1 reads SGHRS; CDR2 reads YFSETQ. J was trimmed by 1 base and V by 6 bases; bases with no gene match: 6. The CDR3 sequence is 14 residues long. The CDR3 sequence: CASTTGGAQETQYF. CDR3 nucleotide sequence: TGCGCCAGCACCACGGGGGGTGCCCAAGAGACCCAGTACTTC.

This chain uses TRBV10-3 with TRBJ2-3; D may correspond to TRBD1 or TRBD2 (5 bases each). Trimming left V 11 bases short and J 2 bases short, with 17 bases between. Germline CDR1 is ENHRY and CDR2 is SYGVKD. The CDR3 is 14 residues long. DNA of the CDR3: TGTGCCTCCAAAGGGACGGAGGCCACAGATACGCAGTATTTT. Encoded protein: CASKGTEATDTQYF.

The J gene is TRBJ1-2, the V gene TRBV4-1, with 7 bases aligning to TRBD1. CDR1 is MGHRA and CDR2 is YSYEKL in the germline V gene. The CDR3 runs 18 residues. Trimming cost V 3 bases and J 4 bases; bases outside gene matches: 17. The CDR3 nucleotides read TGCGCCAGCAGCCAGTTACAGGGGTTAGGGGGCTATACCTATGGCTACACCTTC. Its translation: CASSQLQGLGGYTYGYTF.

The gene calls are TRBV18 and TRBJ2-5, with D possibly TRBD2 on 5 matching bases. CDR1 is KGHSH and CDR2 is LQKENI in the germline V gene. V dropped 9 bases and J dropped 2 bases, with 16 bases sitting between them. CDR3 length: 14 amino acids. CDR3 loop: CASSLGEPQETQYF. The CDR3 DNA is TGTGCCAGTAGTCTCGGGGAACCACAAGAGACCCAGTACTTC.

The rearrangement joins TRBV12-3 or TRBV12-4 to TRBJ2-1; TRBD2 agrees at 13 bases. The last part of the DNA fits TRBJ2-7 better; the J call may be wrong. The CDR3 covers 15 residues. CDR3 in DNA: TGTGCCAGCACCCGGACTAGCGGGAGAGGATATGAGCAGTACTTC. It specifies CASTRTSGRGYEQYF.

This chain uses TRBV20-1 with TRBJ1-1, with 7 nucleotides matching TRBD1. The germline gives CDR1 DFQATT, CDR2 SNEGSKA (reference sequence). Trimming took 1 base from V and 7 from J; bases not matched to a gene: 6. The CDR3 is 13 amino acids. The CDR3 loop is CSARGHRDSEAFF. The CDR3 bases are TGCAGTGCTAGAGGGCATCGGGACAGTGAAGCTTTCTTT.

V usage is TRBV29-1 and J usage is TRBJ2-1; a possible D gene is TRBD1 (5 bases). The CDR3 has 17 residues. Germline V gene sequence: CDR1 SQVTM, CDR2 ANQGSEA. The ends were cut back, 3 bases at V and 4 bases at J, with 22 bases in the middle. In nucleotides, the CDR3 is TGCAGCGTTGATGCGGACAAGACGGTCTGGAGTTACAATGAGCAGTTCTTC. Translated, it gives CSVDADKTVWSYNEQFF.

This clonotype was recorded many times. CDR3 amino acids: CSARGDSNSPLHF. CDR3 sequence (DNA): TGCAGTGCTAGAGGGGACAGTAATTCACCCCTCCACTTT. The chain couples TRBV20-1 to TRBJ1-6, with 7 bases aligning to TRBD1. The V segment lost 1 base and the J segment 6 bases; nucleotides outside the gene matches: 0. The CDR3 has 13 residues. Germline V gene sequence: CDR1 DFQATT, CDR2 SNEGSKA (reference sequence).